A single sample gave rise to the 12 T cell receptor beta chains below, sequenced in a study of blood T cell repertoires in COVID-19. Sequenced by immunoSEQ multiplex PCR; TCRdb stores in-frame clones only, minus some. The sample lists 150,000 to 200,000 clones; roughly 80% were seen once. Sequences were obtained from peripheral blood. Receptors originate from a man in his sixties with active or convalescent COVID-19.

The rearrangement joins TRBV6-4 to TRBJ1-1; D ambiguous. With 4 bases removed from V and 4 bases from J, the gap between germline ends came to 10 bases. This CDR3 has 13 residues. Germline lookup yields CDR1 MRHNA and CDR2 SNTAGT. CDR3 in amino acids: CASSVRRGTEAFF. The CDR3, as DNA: TGTGCCAGCAGTGTCCGACGGGGCACTGAAGCTTTCTTT.

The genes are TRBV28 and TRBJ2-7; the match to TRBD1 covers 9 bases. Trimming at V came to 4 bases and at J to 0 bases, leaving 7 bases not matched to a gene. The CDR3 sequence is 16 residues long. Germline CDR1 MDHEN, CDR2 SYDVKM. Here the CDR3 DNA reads TGTGCCAGCAGTTCCGTATCGACAGGGGGCTCCTACGAGCAGTACTTC. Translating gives CASSSVSTGGSYEQYF.

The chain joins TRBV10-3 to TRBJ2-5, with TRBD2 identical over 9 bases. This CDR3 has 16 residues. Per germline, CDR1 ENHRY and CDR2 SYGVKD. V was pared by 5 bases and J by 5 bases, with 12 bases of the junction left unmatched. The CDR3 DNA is TGTGCCATCAGTCCCTCTCAAGGTAGCGGGAGTGAGACCCAGTACTTC. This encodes CAISPSQGSGSETQYF.

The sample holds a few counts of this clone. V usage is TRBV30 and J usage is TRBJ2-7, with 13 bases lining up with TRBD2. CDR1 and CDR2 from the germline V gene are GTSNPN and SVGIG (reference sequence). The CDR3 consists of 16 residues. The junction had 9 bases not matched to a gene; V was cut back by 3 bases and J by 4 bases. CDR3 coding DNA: TGTGCCTGGAGCGATTGGGCGACTAGCGGGAGGTACGAGCAGTACTTC. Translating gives CAWSDWATSGRYEQYF.

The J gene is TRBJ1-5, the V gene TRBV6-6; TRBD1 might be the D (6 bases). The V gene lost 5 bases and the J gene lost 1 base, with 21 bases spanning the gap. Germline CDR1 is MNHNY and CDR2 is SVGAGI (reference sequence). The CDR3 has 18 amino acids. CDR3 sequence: CASSPQGWGSLSNQPQHF. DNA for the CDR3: TGTGCCAGCAGTCCCCAGGGGTGGGGGTCTCTGAGCAATCAGCCCCAGCATTTT.

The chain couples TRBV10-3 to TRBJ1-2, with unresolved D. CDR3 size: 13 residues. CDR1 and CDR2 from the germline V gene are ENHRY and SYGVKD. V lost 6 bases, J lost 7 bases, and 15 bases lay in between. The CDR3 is CAIRRGGPFGYTF. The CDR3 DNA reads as TGTGCCATCAGACGGGGTGGTCCGTTTGGCTACACCTTC.

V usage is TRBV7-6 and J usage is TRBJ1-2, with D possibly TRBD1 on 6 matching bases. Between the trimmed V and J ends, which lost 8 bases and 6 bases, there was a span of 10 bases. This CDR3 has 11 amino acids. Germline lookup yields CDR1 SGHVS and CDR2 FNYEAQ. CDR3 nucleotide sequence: TGTGCCAGCTATGGACAGAATGGCTACACCTTC. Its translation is CASYGQNGYTF. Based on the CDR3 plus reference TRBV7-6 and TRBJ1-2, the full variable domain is GAGVSQSPRYKVTKRGQDVALRCDPISGHVSLYWYRQALGQGPEFLTYFNYEAQQDKSGLPNDRFSAERPEGSISTLTIQRTEQRDSAMYRCASYGQNGYTFGSGTRLTVV.

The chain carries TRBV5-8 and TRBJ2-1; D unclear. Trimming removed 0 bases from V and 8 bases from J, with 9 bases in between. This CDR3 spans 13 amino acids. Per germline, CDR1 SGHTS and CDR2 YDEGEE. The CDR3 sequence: CASSLAGFDEQFF. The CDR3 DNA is TGTGCCAGCAGCTTGGCCGGGTTCGATGAGCAGTTCTTC.

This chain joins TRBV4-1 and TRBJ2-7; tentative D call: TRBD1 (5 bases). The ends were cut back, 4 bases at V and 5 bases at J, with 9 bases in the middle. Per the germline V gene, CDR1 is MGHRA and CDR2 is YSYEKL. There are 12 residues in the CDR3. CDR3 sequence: CASSRYRNEQYF. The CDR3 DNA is TGCGCCAGCAGCCGATACAGGAACGAGCAGTACTTC.

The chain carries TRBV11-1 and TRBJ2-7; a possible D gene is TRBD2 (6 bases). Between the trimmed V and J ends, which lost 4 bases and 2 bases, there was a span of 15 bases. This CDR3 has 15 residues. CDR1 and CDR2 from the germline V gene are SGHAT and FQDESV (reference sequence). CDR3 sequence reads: CASSSTRGRAYEQYF. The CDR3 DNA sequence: TGTGCCAGCAGCTCCACCCGGGGGAGAGCCTACGAGCAGTACTTC. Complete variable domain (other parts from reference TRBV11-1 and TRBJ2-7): EAEVAQSPRYKITEKSQAVAFWCDPISGHATLYWYRQILGQGPELLVQFQDESVVDDSQLPKDRFSAERLKGVDSTLKIQPAELGDSAMYLCASSSTRGRAYEQYFGPGTRLTVT.

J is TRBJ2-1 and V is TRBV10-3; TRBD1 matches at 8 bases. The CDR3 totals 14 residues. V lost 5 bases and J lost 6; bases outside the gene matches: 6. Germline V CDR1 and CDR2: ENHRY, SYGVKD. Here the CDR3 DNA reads TGTGCCATCAGTAAGACAGGGGAAGGCAATGAGCAGTTCTTC. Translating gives CAISKTGEGNEQFF.

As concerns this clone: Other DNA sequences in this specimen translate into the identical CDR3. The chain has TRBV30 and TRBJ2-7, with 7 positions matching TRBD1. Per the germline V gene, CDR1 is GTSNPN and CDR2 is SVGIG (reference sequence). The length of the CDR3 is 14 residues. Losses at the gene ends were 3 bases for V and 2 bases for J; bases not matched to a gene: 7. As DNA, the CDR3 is TGTGCCTGGAGACCTCGGACAGGTCCCTACGAGCAGTACTTC. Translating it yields CAWRPRTGPYEQYF. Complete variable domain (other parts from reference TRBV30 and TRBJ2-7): SQTIHQWPATLVQPVGSPLSLECTVEGTSNPNLYWYRQAAGRGLQLLFYSVGIGQISSEVPQNLSASRPQDRQFILSSKKLLLSDSGFYLCAWRPRTGPYEQYFGPGTRLTVT.